These 14 T cell receptor beta chains were all obtained from the same sample, sequenced in a study of radiation and T cells in renal cell carcinoma. Time point given: blood 4 weeks post-SBRT, at nephrectomy. Treatment in this sample: 15 Gy SBRT to primary tumor, nephrectomy 4 weeks later. Libraries were prepared by immunoSEQ multiplex PCR; TCRdb keeps only in-frame clonotypes and omits some of them. The repertoire holds some 81,000 clones, with 80% to 90% as singletons. The sample was blood, taken from a patient whose treatment included radiotherapy and nephrectomy. Receptor source: a woman between 70 and 85 years old with renal cell carcinoma.

This clone was observed a single time. Other DNA sequences in the sample encode the same CDR3. This chain links TRBV5-1 with TRBJ2-7; D is undetermined. The CDR3 is made up of 11 amino acids. V was shortened by 3 bases and J by 2 bases, with 3 bases between the two germline ends. Germline-derived CDR1 and CDR2 are SGHRS and YFSETQ. CDR3 residues: CASSSTYEQYF. The DNA of the CDR3 is TGCGCCAGCAGCTCAACCTACGAGCAGTACTTC. Full variable domain (outside the CDR3, taken from reference TRBV5-1 and TRBJ2-7): KAGVTQTPRYLIKTRGQQVTLSCSPISGHRSVSWYQQTPGQGLQFLFEYFSETQRNKGNFPGRFSGRQFSNSRSEMNVSTLELGDSALYLCASSSTYEQYFGPGTRLTVT.

This clone was counted once. This chain joins TRBV7-9 and TRBJ1-1; D gene uncertain. CDR1 is SEHNR, CDR2 FQNEAQ, per germline (reference sequence). The CDR3 covers 13 residues. V dropped 6 bases and J dropped 2 bases, with 10 bases sitting between them. CDR3 sequence: CASRRQLNTEAFF. In DNA form, the CDR3 reads TGTGCCAGCAGGAGGCAGCTAAACACTGAAGCTTTCTTT.

This chain uses TRBV9 with TRBJ1-1; D gene unclear. CDR3 size: 13 residues. V was cut by 5 bases and J by 2 bases, with 10 bases left in between. Germline V gene lookup returns CDR1 SGDLS and CDR2 YYNGEE. Here the CDR3 reads CASRSLGNTEAFF. CDR3 bases: TGTGCCAGCAGGTCTCTGGGAAACACTGAAGCTTTCTTT.

On this clone itself: Relative to the germline gene, one junction end is altered; a read error may explain this. The V and J genes are TRBV19 and TRBJ2-5; 9 nucleotides line up with TRBD2. CDR3 length: 16 residues. Germline V lookup: CDR1 LNHDA, CDR2 SQIVND (reference sequence). DNA for the CDR3: TGTGCCAGTAGTATAGTCCCGGGACTAGCTCAAGTGACCCAGTACTTC. Translated: CASSIVPGLAQVTQYF.

This clone is a singleton in its sample. J is TRBJ1-1 and V is TRBV5-6, with D unresolved. CDR3 length: 13 residues. Germline-derived CDR1 and CDR2 are SGHDT and YYEEEE. V lost 2 bases and J lost 1, with 6 bases in between. The CDR3 nucleotides are TGTGCCAGCAGCTTAAAGGCGAACACTGAAGCTTTCTTT. Translating gives CASSLKANTEAFF.

V and J are TRBV29-1 and TRBJ1-1; D not certain. Germline loops: CDR1 SQVTM, CDR2 ANQGSEA. Trimming stripped 4 bases from V and 1 base from J, with 4 bases between. The CDR3 has 11 residues. The chain's CDR3 is CSVVQNTEAFF. For the CDR3, the DNA is TGCAGCGTTGTACAGAACACTGAAGCTTTCTTT.

The chain links TRBV4-3 to TRBJ2-3, with 10 bases aligning to TRBD2. The CDR3 runs to 18 residues. The germline gives CDR1 LGHNA, CDR2 YSLEER. V was clipped by 3 bases and J by 1 base; unmatched bases: 10. CDR3 sequence (DNA): TGCGCCAGCAGCCAGGAAAAAACGCTAGCGGGGGGCACAGATACGCAGTATTTT. Its translation: CASSQEKTLAGGTDTQYF.

The chain links TRBV7-9 to TRBJ2-3; 7 bases are shared with TRBD1. Germline assignment: CDR1 SEHNR and CDR2 FQNEAQ (reference sequence). Trimming took 1 base from V and 5 from J; bases not matched to a gene: 6. The CDR3 is made up of 15 amino acids. The CDR3 spells CASSLDRTGQDTQYF. For the CDR3, the DNA is TGTGCCAGCAGCTTAGATCGGACAGGTCAAGATACGCAGTATTTT.

The chain employs TRBV7-9 and TRBJ2-1; weak D call: TRBD2 (6 bases). The CDR3 is made up of 14 amino acids. Germline assignment: CDR1 SEHNR and CDR2 FQNEAQ (reference sequence). V lost 2 bases, J lost 8 bases, and 13 bases lay in between. This chain's CDR3 is CASSLTVEGHEQFF. The CDR3 coding sequence is TGTGCCAGCAGCTTAACGGTGGAGGGCCATGAGCAGTTCTTC.

In DNA, the CDR3 is TGTGCCAGCAGCACCGGGTATGAGACCCAGTACTTC. This sequence encodes CASSTGYETQYF. The chain links TRBV7-9 to TRBJ2-5; D not certain. Trimming stripped 5 bases from V and 5 bases from J, with 9 bases between. The CDR3 is 12 residues long. Germline lookup yields CDR1 SEHNR and CDR2 FQNEAQ (reference sequence). The variable domain in full, with the rest retrieved from reference TRBV7-9 and TRBJ2-5, is DTGVSQNPRHKITKRGQNVTFRCDPISEHNRLYWYRQTLGQGPEFLTYFQNEAQLEKSRLLSDRFSAERPKGSFSTLEIQRTEQGDSAMYLCASSTGYETQYFGPGTRLLVL.

J is TRBJ2-3 and V is TRBV5-4; D unresolved. CDR3 length equals 12 residues. Germline CDR1 SGHNT, CDR2 YYREEE (reference sequence). V dropped 0 bases and J dropped 4 bases, with 3 bases sitting between them. CDR3 DNA sequence: TGTGCCAGCAGCTTGGAGTCAGATACGCAGTATTTT. Its translation is CASSLESDTQYF.

The chain uses TRBV7-3 and TRBJ2-1, with 11 nucleotides matching TRBD2. The germline gives CDR1 SGHTA, CDR2 FQGTGA. The CDR3 is 17 amino acids. J lost 6 bases, V lost 1 base, and 8 bases had no gene match. CDR3 coding DNA: TGTGCCAGCAGCTTAATGGGGACTAGCGGCTCCGTCAATGAGCAGTTCTTC. This codes for CASSLMGTSGSVNEQFF.

This clone came up a few times. The chain has TRBV4-2 and TRBJ1-5, with D uncertain. Germline values: CDR1 LGHNA, CDR2 YNFKEQ. The CDR3 spans 13 residues. V dropped 0 bases and J dropped 1 base, with 1 base sitting between them. The CDR3 reads CASSQESNQPQHF. DNA for the CDR3: TGTGCCAGCAGCCAAGAGAGCAATCAGCCCCAGCATTTT.

V and J are TRBV6-1 and TRBJ2-5; D remains ambiguous. Germline assignment: CDR1 MNHNS and CDR2 SASEGT. This CDR3 contains 15 residues. Trimming took 0 bases from V and 5 from J, leaving 13 bases between them. CDR3 region: CASSEAFLPGETQYF. In nucleotides, the CDR3 is TGTGCCAGCAGTGAAGCGTTCCTACCCGGGGAGACCCAGTACTTC.